The 25 T cell receptor beta chains below were found in one sample sequenced in a study of blood T cell repertoires in COVID-19 (dated by TCRdb to 2019 to 2021). Libraries were prepared through the immunoSEQ multiplex PCR assay. TCRdb holds this immuneACCESS table with in-frame rearrangements only. Some clones are missing; in checked studies, unresolved V genes explain under half, and the rest has no known cause. The sample table holds about 210,000 clones, of which about 80% were seen once. The ten largest clones capture under 3% of the sample. Sequencing was carried out using peripheral blood. These receptors came from a woman between 40 and 55 years old with active or convalescent COVID-19.

The J gene is TRBJ1-4, the V gene TRBV27; D not resolved. This CDR3 region has 18 residues. V was pared by 0 bases and J by 5 bases, with 19 bases between. CDR1 and CDR2 (germline): MNHEY, SMNVEV (reference sequence). CDR3 sequence (DNA): TGTGCCAGCAGTTTATCGATAGAGGTCAGCCGCGGGAATGAAAAACTGTTTTTT. This codes for CASSLSIEVSRGNEKLFF.

The V and J genes are TRBV6-5 and TRBJ1-2; the D is unclear. The CDR3 length is 14 residues. Germline assignment: CDR1 MNHEY and CDR2 SVGAGI. Trimming stripped 2 bases from V and 8 bases from J, with 15 bases between. The chain's CDR3 is CASSYMAQVNGYTF. CDR3 coding DNA: TGTGCCAGCAGTTACATGGCCCAGGTCAACGGCTACACCTTC.

The count of this clone is one. The V and J genes are TRBV21-1 and TRBJ2-1; the table's D gene call, TRBD2, was not cross checked with the DNA. TRBV21-1 is a documented pseudogene. There are 18 residues in the CDR3. CDR3 sequence (DNA): TGTGCCAGCACAATAACGGGGACTAGCGGAGAATCCTACAATGAGCAGTTCTTC. Its protein is CASTITGTSGESYNEQFF.

The chain employs TRBV5-6 and TRBJ2-1; the D gene could be TRBD1 or TRBD2 (9 bases each). Trimming pared 2 bases from V and 10 bases from J, leaving 28 bases between. This CDR3 is 18 amino acids long. The V gene's germline CDR1 is SGHDT and CDR2 YYEEEE. The DNA of the CDR3 is TGTGCCAGCAGCTTCCTCGGGACAGGGATAGGCGGGGGGGGCGAGCAGTTCTTC. Translated: CASSFLGTGIGGGGEQFF. Full variable domain (remainder filled in from reference TRBV5-6 and TRBJ2-1): DAGVTQSPTHLIKTRGQQVTLRCSPKSGHDTVSWYQQALGQGPQFIFQYYEEEERQRGNFPDRFSGHQFPNYSSELNVNALLLGDSALYLCASSFLGTGIGGGGEQFFGPGTRLTVL.

V gene TRBV19 combines with J gene TRBJ2-7, with D tentatively TRBD2 (5 bases). This CDR3 has 14 residues. V was pared by 9 bases and J by 1 base, with 16 bases between. Per the germline V gene, CDR1 is LNHDA and CDR2 is SQIVND (reference sequence). The CDR3 protein is CASGPLEGSYEQYF. In nucleotides, the CDR3 is TGTGCCAGCGGCCCCTTAGAGGGTTCCTACGAGCAGTACTTC. Based on the CDR3 plus reference TRBV19 and TRBJ2-7, the full variable domain is DGGITQSPKYLFRKEGQNVTLSCEQNLNHDAMYWYRQDPGQGLRLIYYSQIVNDFQKGDIAEGYSVSREKKESFPLTVTSAQKNPTAFYLCASGPLEGSYEQYFGPGTRLTVT.

This rearrangement joins TRBV11-3 to TRBJ2-1; TRBD2 agrees at 7 bases. The CDR3 extends over 17 amino acids. Germline lookup yields CDR1 SGHNT and CDR2 YENEEA. The J segment lost 5 bases and the V segment lost 2 bases, leaving 12 bases of the junction unmatched. The chain's CDR3 is CASSLLAVYEGDNEQFF. In DNA, the CDR3 is TGTGCCAGCAGCTTACTAGCGGTTTACGAAGGGGACAATGAGCAGTTCTTC. Full variable domain (outside the CDR3, taken from reference TRBV11-3 and TRBJ2-1): EAGVVQSPRYKIIEKKQPVAFWCNPISGHNTLYWYLQNLGQGPELLIRYENEEAVDDSQLPKDRFSAERLKGVDSTLKIQPAELGDSAVYLCASSLLAVYEGDNEQFFGPGTRLTVL.

The rearrangement uses TRBV4-2 and TRBJ1-6, with D possibly TRBD1 on 6 matching bases. From germline, CDR1 is LGHNA and CDR2 YNFKEQ. Trimming removed 0 bases from V and 0 bases from J, with 9 bases in between. The CDR3 is 17 amino acids. DNA for the CDR3: TGTGCCAGCAGCCAAGAGGACAGTAGCTCCTATAATTCACCCCTCCACTTT. This translates into CASSQEDSSSYNSPLHF.

The chain has TRBV15 and TRBJ2-3, with TRBD2 matching 8 bases. The CDR3 is 16 residues long. Germline-derived CDR1 and CDR2 are LNHNV and YYDKDF (reference sequence). With V trimmed by 2 bases and J by 4 bases, 8 bases remained unmatched. CDR3 in DNA: TGTGCCACCAGCAGACCCTCCGGGGGGGCCCCAGATACGCAGTATTTT. Translated, it gives CATSRPSGGAPDTQYF.

This clone was seen a single time. The chain joins TRBV28 to TRBJ2-3; TRBD1 matches 9 bases. Trimming took 7 bases from V and 3 from J; bases not matched to a gene: 11. Germline loops: CDR1 MDHEN, CDR2 SYDVKM. The length of the CDR3 is 16 residues. In nucleotides, the CDR3 is TGTGCCAGCACCTCTACCCCGGGACAGGGTACAGATACGCAGTATTTT. This codes for CASTSTPGQGTDTQYF.

The rearrangement uses TRBV4-2 and TRBJ1-1; D ambiguous. The CDR3 loop spans 15 amino acids. The germline V gene has CDR1 LGHNA and CDR2 YNFKEQ. The germline V and J ends were trimmed by 3 bases and 1 base, with 12 bases remaining between them. The CDR3 DNA reads TGTGCCAGCAGCCAGCAGATTGGTGGGAACACTGAAGCTTTCTTT. Its protein is CASSQQIGGNTEAFF.

The chain uses TRBV3-1 (or the pseudogene TRBV3-2) and TRBJ2-1, with 11 bases fitting TRBD2. Germline CDR1 is LGHDT and CDR2 is YNNKEL (reference sequence). V shed 4 bases, J shed 7 bases, and the junction held 6 bases outside the gene matches. The CDR3 totals 15 residues. This CDR3 is CASSLAGGHGNEQFF. DNA for the CDR3: TGTGCCAGCAGCCTAGCGGGAGGGCATGGAAATGAGCAGTTCTTC.

The chain carries TRBV7-2 and TRBJ1-4; D is perhaps TRBD1 (5 bases). From germline, CDR1 is SGHTA and CDR2 FQGNSA. The V gene lost 1 base and the J gene lost 3 bases, with 15 bases spanning the gap. This CDR3 spans 17 amino acids. This chain's CDR3 is CASSLVPRGQSNEKLFF. CDR3 DNA: TGTGCCAGCAGCTTAGTGCCAAGGGGCCAGTCTAATGAAAAACTGTTTTTT.

The rearrangement joins TRBV2 to TRBJ1-4; the D gene is possibly TRBD1 (6 bases). The germline CDR1 and CDR2 sequences are SNHLY and FYNNEI. V lost 6 bases and J lost 6, with 14 bases in between. The CDR3 has 14 residues. For the CDR3, the DNA is TGTGCCAGCAGGGACAGTGCGGGAGATGAAAAACTGTTTTTT. Amino acids: CASRDSAGDEKLFF. Using reference TRBV2 and TRBJ1-4 for the parts outside the CDR3, the full variable domain is EPEVTQTPSHQVTQMGQEVILRCVPISNHLYFYWYRQILGQKVEFLVSFYNNEISEKSEIFDDQFSVERPDGSNFTLKIRSTKLEDSAMYFCASRDSAGDEKLFFGSGTQLSVL.

This clone appeared once. The genes are TRBV19 and TRBJ1-1; 8 nucleotides align to TRBD1. This CDR3 is 17 amino acids long. J was trimmed by 4 bases and V by 5 bases; bases with no gene match: 15. Germline loops: CDR1 LNHDA, CDR2 SQIVND (reference sequence). The CDR3 spells CASSVGDRHIVSTEAFF. The CDR3 DNA reads TGTGCCAGTAGTGTCGGGGACAGGCATATCGTTAGCACTGAAGCTTTCTTT.

The chain is built from TRBV19 and TRBJ2-1; possible D gene TRBD2, 6 bases. V dropped 8 bases and J dropped 0 bases, with 17 bases sitting between them. Per the germline V gene, CDR1 is LNHDA and CDR2 is SQIVND (reference sequence). This CDR3 contains 16 residues. CDR3 in amino acids: CASGRWGTPSYNEQFF. CDR3 sequence (DNA): TGTGCCAGTGGTCGGTGGGGGACTCCCTCCTACAATGAGCAGTTCTTC.

V is TRBV11-3 and J is TRBJ1-6; D remains ambiguous. The CDR3 consists of 14 residues. Looked up from germline, CDR1 is SGHNT and CDR2 is YENEEA. Trimming removed 4 bases at V and 0 bases at J, with 4 bases between. This CDR3 reads CASSWSSYNSPLHF. In nucleotides, the CDR3 is TGTGCCAGCAGCTGGAGCTCCTATAATTCACCCCTCCACTTT.

The chain combines TRBV9 with TRBJ1-6; a weak D match, TRBD1 (6 bases). Germline assignment: CDR1 SGDLS and CDR2 YYNGEE. V lost 5 bases and J lost 8, with 8 bases in between. The CDR3 totals 12 residues. The CDR3: CASRAGDSPLHF. In nucleotides, the CDR3 is TGTGCCAGCAGAGCAGGGGATTCACCCCTCCACTTT.

V and J are TRBV5-6 and TRBJ1-3, with D perhaps TRBD1 (6 bases). The CDR3 is 13 amino acids. Trimming pared 4 bases from V and 5 bases from J, leaving 10 bases between. Germline V gene data show CDR1 as SGHDT and CDR2 as YYEEEE. The chain's CDR3 is CASSVGHRNTIYF. In nucleotides, the CDR3 is TGTGCCAGCAGCGTGGGACATCGAAACACCATATATTTT.

This clone appeared a single time. J is TRBJ1-5 and V is TRBV4-1, with D uncertain. Trimming cost V 0 bases and J 1 base, with 10 bases left between them. This CDR3 is built from 16 residues. The germline CDR1 and CDR2 sequences are MGHRA and YSYEKL. The CDR3 reads CASSQEPGGSNQPQHF. The CDR3 DNA is TGCGCCAGCAGCCAAGAACCGGGAGGGAGCAATCAGCCCCAGCATTTT.

The chain couples TRBV7-9 to TRBJ2-5, with TRBD1 matching 7 bases. The CDR3 is 16 amino acids. V gave up 2 bases and J gave up 5 bases; unmatched junction bases: 11. CDR1 is SEHNR, CDR2 FQNEAQ, per germline (reference sequence). The CDR3 loop is CASSLRFGTAYETQYF. CDR3 nucleotides: TGTGCCAGCAGCTTAAGGTTCGGGACAGCCTACGAGACCCAGTACTTC.

This clone has just a few counts. The rearrangement joins TRBV10-3 to TRBJ1-6; TRBD1 matches at 9 bases. Germline lookup yields CDR1 ENHRY and CDR2 SYGVKD. With 10 bases clipped from V and 10 bases from J, the junction kept 8 bases outside the gene matches. This CDR3 comprises 13 residues. The CDR3 DNA reads as TGTGCCAACGGGGACAGGGAAGGGTCACCCCTCCACTTT. It codes for CANGDREGSPLHF.

The gene calls are TRBV7-3 and TRBJ2-7; TRBD1 might be the D (5 bases). With 1 base removed from V and 1 base from J, the gap between germline ends came to 17 bases. CDR1 is SGHTA, CDR2 FQGTGA, per germline. This CDR3 comprises 17 residues. The CDR3 DNA sequence: TGTGCCAGCAGCTTAAATCGACAGTCAAGAAAATCCTACGAGCAGTACTTC. Translation gives CASSLNRQSRKSYEQYF.

The rearrangement uses TRBV3-1 (or the pseudogene TRBV3-2) and TRBJ1-2; tentatively, D is TRBD1 (6 bases). Germline loops: CDR1 LGHDT, CDR2 YNNKEL (reference sequence). This CDR3 is 13 amino acids long. V gave up 7 bases and J gave up 3 bases, with 12 bases separating them. In nucleotides, the CDR3 is TGTGCCAGCAAGAGGGGGTATGACTATGGCTACACCTTC. Protein product: CASKRGYDYGYTF.

The chain uses TRBV21-1 and TRBJ1-5. TRBV21-1 is labeled a pseudogene. This CDR3 is 15 amino acids long. This CDR3 is CASSKAPAVGQPQHF. CDR3 DNA: TGTGCCAGCAGCAAAGCGCCTGCGGTAGGTCAGCCCCAGCATTTT.

This sequence joins TRBV4-2 and TRBJ1-3; 7 bases line up with TRBD1. The CDR3 is 15 amino acids. Germline V gives CDR1 LGHNA, CDR2 YNFKEQ. V was pared by 2 bases and J by 2 bases, with 3 bases of the junction left unmatched. This chain's CDR3 is CASSQRDRAGNTIYF. The CDR3 DNA reads TGTGCCAGCAGCCAACGAGACAGGGCTGGAAACACCATATATTTT.